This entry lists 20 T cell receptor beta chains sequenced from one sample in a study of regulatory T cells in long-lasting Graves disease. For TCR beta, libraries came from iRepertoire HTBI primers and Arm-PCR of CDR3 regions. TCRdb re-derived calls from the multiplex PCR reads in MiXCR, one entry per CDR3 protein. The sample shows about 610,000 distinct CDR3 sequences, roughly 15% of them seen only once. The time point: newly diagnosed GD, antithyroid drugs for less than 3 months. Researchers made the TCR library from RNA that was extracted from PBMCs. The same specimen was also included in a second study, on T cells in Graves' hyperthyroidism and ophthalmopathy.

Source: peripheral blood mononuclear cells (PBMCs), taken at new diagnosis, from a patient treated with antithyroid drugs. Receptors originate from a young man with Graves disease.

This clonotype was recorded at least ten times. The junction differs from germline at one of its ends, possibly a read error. This CDR3 reads CASRTGTSGYEQYF. CDR3 nucleotide sequence: TGTGCCAGCCGCACCGGGACTAGCGGGTACGAGCAGTACTTC. The V gene is TRBV5-1, the J gene TRBJ2-7; 12 bases align to TRBD2. CDR3 length: 14 residues. Germline assignment: CDR1 SGHRS and CDR2 YFSETQ.

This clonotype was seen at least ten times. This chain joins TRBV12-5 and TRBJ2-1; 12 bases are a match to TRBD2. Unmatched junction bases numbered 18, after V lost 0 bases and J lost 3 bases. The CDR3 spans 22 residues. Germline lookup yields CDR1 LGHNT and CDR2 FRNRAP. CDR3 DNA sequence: TGTGCTAGTGGTTTGGTATCCCGCGTAGTGACTAGCGGGAGTGTACGCTACAATGAGCAGTTCTTC. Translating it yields CASGLVSRVVTSGSVRYNEQFF.

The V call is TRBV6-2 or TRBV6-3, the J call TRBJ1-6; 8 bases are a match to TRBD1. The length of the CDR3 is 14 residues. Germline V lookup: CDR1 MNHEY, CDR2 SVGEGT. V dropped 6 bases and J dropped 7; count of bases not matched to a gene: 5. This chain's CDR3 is CASSRQGSNSPLHF. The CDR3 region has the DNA TGTGCCAGCAGCCGACAGGGGTCGAATTCACCCCTCCACTTT.

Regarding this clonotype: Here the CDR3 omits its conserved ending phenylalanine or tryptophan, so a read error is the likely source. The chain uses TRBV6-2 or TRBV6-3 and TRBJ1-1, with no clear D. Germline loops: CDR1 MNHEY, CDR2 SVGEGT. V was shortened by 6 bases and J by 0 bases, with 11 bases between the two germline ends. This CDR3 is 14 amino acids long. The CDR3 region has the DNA TGTGCCAGCAGCGCCCGTCGTATGAACACTGAAGCTTTCCTT. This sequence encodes CASSARRMNTEAFL.

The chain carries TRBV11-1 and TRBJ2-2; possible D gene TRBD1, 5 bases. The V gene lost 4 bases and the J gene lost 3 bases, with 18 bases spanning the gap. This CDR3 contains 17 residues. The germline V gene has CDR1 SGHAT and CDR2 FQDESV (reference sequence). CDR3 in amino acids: CASSSRVRVKDTGELFF. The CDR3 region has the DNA TGTGCCAGCAGCTCAAGAGTCAGGGTAAAAGACACCGGGGAGCTGTTTTTT.

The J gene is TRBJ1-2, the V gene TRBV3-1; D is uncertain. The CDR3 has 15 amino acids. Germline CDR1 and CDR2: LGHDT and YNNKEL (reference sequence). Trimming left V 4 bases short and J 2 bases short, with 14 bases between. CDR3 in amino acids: CASSLTSGRNYGYTF. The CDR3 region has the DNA TGTGCCAGCAGCCTCACGAGTGGGCGGAACTATGGCTACACCTTC.

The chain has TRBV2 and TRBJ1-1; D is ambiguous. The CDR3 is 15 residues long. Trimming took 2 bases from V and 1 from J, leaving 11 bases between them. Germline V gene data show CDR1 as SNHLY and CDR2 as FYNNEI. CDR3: CASSEFPVENTEAFF. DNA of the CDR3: TGTGCCAGCAGTGAATTTCCTGTCGAGAACACTGAAGCTTTCTTT.

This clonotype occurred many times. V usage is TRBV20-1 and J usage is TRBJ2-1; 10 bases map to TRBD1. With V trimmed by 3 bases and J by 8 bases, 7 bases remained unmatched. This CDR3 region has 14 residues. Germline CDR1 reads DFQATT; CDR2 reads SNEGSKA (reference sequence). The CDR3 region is CSARGGQGDDEQFF. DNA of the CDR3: TGCAGTGCTAGGGGCGGACAGGGGGATGATGAGCAGTTCTTC.

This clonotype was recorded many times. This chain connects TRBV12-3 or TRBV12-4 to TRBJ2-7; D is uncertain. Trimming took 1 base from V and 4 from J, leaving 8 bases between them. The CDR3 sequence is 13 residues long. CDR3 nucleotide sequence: TGTGCCAGCAGTTTAGGCACGAAGTACGAGCAGTACTTC. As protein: CASSLGTKYEQYF.

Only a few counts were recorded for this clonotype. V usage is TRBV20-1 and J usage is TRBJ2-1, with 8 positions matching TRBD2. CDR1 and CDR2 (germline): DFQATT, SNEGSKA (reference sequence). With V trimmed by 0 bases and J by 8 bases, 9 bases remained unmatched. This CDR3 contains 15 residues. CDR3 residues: CSARDHSGRSDEQFF. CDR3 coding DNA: TGCAGTGCTAGAGATCACAGCGGGAGAAGCGATGAGCAGTTCTTC.

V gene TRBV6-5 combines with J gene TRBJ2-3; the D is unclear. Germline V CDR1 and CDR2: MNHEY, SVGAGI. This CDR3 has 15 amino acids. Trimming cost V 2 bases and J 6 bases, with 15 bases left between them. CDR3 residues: CASSYRTVPSDTQYF. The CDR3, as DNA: TGTGCCAGCAGTTACCGCACCGTCCCGTCGGATACGCAGTATTTT.

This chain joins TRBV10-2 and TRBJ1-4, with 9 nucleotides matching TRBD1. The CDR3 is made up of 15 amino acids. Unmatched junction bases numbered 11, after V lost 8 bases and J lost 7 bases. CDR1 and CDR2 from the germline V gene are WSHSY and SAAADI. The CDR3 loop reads CASRDRAGTGEKLFF. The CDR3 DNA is TGCGCCAGCCGGGACAGGGCTGGAACGGGTGAAAAACTGTTTTTT.

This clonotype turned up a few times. For the CDR3, the DNA is TGCAGTGCTAGCGGGAGCGGGAGAGCCTACAATGAGCAGTTCTTC. It specifies CSASGSGRAYNEQFF. The chain joins TRBV20-1 to TRBJ2-1; 8 positions match TRBD2. From germline, CDR1 is DFQATT and CDR2 SNEGSKA (reference sequence). This CDR3 region has 15 residues. J lost 2 bases, V lost 3 bases, and 6 bases had no gene match.

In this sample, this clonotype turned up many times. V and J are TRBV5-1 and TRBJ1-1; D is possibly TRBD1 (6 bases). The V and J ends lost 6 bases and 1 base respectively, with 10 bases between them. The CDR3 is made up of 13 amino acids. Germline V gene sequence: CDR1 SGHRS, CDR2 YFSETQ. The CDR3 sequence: CASTMTGNTEAFF. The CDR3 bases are TGCGCCAGCACAATGACAGGGAACACTGAAGCTTTCTTT.

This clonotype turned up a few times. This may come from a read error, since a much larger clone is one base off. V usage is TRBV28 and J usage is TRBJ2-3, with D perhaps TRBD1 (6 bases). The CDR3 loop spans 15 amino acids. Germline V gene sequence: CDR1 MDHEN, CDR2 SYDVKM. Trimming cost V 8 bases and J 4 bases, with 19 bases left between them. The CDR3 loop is CASYHRARSADTQYF. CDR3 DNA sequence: TGTGCCAGCTATCACAGGGCGAGGAGCGCAGATACGCAGTATTTT.

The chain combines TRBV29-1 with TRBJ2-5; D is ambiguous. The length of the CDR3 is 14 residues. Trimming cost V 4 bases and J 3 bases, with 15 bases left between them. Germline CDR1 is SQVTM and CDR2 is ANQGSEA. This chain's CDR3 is CSVGARAPEETQYF. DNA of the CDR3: TGCAGCGTTGGAGCCCGAGCCCCTGAAGAGACCCAGTACTTC.

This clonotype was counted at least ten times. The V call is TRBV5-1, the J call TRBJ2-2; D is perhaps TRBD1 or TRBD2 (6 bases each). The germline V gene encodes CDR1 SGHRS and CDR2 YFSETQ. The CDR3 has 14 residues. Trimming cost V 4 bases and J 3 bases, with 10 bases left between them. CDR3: CASSAGHDTGELFF. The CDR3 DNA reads TGCGCCAGCAGCGCGGGACACGACACCGGGGAGCTGTTTTTT.

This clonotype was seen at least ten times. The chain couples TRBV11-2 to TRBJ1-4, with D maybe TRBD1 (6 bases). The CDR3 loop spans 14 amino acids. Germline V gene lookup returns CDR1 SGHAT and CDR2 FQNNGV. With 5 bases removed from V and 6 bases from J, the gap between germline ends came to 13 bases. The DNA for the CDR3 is TGTGCCAGCAGCGTCATGGCAGGGGATGAAAAACTGTTTTTT. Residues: CASSVMAGDEKLFF.

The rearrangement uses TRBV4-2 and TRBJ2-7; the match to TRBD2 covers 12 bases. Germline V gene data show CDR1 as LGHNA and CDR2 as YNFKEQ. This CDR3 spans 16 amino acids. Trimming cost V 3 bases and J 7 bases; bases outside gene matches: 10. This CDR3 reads CASSHITSGRPEEQYF. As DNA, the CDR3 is TGTGCCAGCAGCCACATAACTAGCGGGAGGCCGGAGGAGCAGTACTTC.

DNA for the CDR3: TGTGCCAGCAGCTTAACAGGGCTTTTGGGCTACACCTTC. This encodes CASSLTGLLGYTF. The V call is TRBV7-3, the J call TRBJ1-2; D gene unclear. The CDR3 length is 13 residues. Deletions cut 0 bases from V and 8 bases from J, with 10 bases between. Germline assignment: CDR1 SGHTA and CDR2 FQGTGA.